A single sample is the source of the 19 T cell receptor beta chains below, sequenced in a study of T-cell reconstitution after alpha-beta-depleted transplantation in children. Library preparation (for TCRbeta) was performed with unique molecular identifiers. MiXCR was run by TCRdb on the PCR reads, yielding one entry per CDR3 protein. Of about 600,000 distinct CDR3 sequences listed, about 23% are singletons. The specimen was PBMCs, mostly from graft donor cells, collected 360 days after TCRalphabeta/CD19-depleted stem cell transplant. The receptors were sampled from a boy in the first two years of life who had a stem cell transplant for acute myeloid leukemia, so the T cells may come from the graft donor.

In its sample, this clonotype was seen a few times. The rearrangement uses TRBV5-1 and TRBJ1-4, with a tentative D call TRBD1 (5 bases). The germline gives CDR1 SGHRS, CDR2 YFSETQ. The CDR3 covers 14 residues. V shed 2 bases and J shed 3 bases, with 8 bases lying between them. The CDR3 loop is CASSFRDSNEKLFF. CDR3 in DNA: TGCGCCAGCAGCTTCCGGGACTCTAATGAAAAACTGTTTTTT.

There are a few counts of this clonotype. The J gene is TRBJ1-5, the V gene TRBV27; D might be TRBD1 (6 bases). This CDR3 comprises 15 residues. With 6 bases removed from V and 5 bases from J, the gap between germline ends came to 17 bases. The V gene's germline CDR1 is MNHEY and CDR2 SMNVEV (reference sequence). The CDR3 DNA reads as TGTGCCAGCAGCCACATAGGGGGTAACTATCAGCCCCAGCATTTT. Protein sequence: CASSHIGGNYQPQHF.

The rearrangement uses TRBV11-3 and TRBJ2-7, with TRBD1 matching over 9 bases. The CDR3 covers 16 residues. V lost 5 bases and J lost 5; bases outside the gene matches: 13. Germline V gene lookup returns CDR1 SGHNT and CDR2 YENEEA. The CDR3 region is CASSPASGTGYHEQYF. CDR3 DNA sequence: TGTGCCAGCAGCCCGGCCTCCGGGACAGGGTACCACGAGCAGTACTTC.

This clonotype was recorded at least ten times. This sequence joins TRBV10-3 and TRBJ2-1, with D possibly called TRBD1 or TRBD2 (5 bases each). CDR1 ENHRY and CDR2 SYGVKD come from the germline V gene. V lost 6 bases and J lost 3, with 15 bases in between. The CDR3 spans 15 residues. The CDR3 nucleotides read TGTGCCATCAGCGCGCGGTGGGACCTCTACAATGAGCAGTTCTTC. It encodes CAISARWDLYNEQFF.

This clonotype has ten or more counts. The chain couples TRBV20-1 to TRBJ2-1, with TRBD1 matching over 10 bases. Trimming cost V 3 bases and J 7 bases; bases outside gene matches: 9. The CDR3 consists of 15 residues. Germline V lookup: CDR1 DFQATT, CDR2 SNEGSKA (reference sequence). The CDR3 spells CSASSGQGFSNEQFF. The CDR3, as DNA: TGCAGTGCTAGTTCGGGACAGGGGTTTAGTAATGAGCAGTTCTTC.

The genes are TRBV29-1 and TRBJ1-2, with D uncertain. This CDR3 comprises 12 residues. Trimming pared 1 base from V and 5 bases from J, leaving 8 bases between. Germline V gene data show CDR1 as SQVTM and CDR2 as ANQGSEA. CDR3 nucleotides: TGCAGCGTTGAAGGCTCTGAGTATGGCTACACCTTC. This codes for CSVEGSEYGYTF.

This clonotype turned up a few times. The J gene is TRBJ2-7, the V gene TRBV28; D possibly corresponds to TRBD1 (6 bases). The germline V and J ends were trimmed by 6 bases and 6 bases, with 12 bases remaining between them. The V gene's germline CDR1 is MDHEN and CDR2 SYDVKM. CDR3 length: 12 residues. CDR3 nucleotides: TGTGCCAGCAGCCCCGACAGGCTCGAGCAGTACGTC. Residues: CASSPDRLEQYV.

CDR3 sequence (DNA): TGTGCCAGCAGTTTAGTAGCGACCACAGATACGCAGTATTTT. Protein: CASSLVATTDTQYF. The rearrangement uses TRBV12-3 or TRBV12-4 and TRBJ2-3; tentatively, D is TRBD2 (5 bases). The V gene lost 1 base and the J gene lost 2 bases, with 7 bases spanning the gap. CDR3 length: 14 amino acids.

The chain joins TRBV7-2 to TRBJ1-3; D not resolved. Deletions cut 1 base from V and 0 bases from J, with 7 bases between. CDR1 is SGHTA, CDR2 FQGNSA, per germline. The CDR3 is made up of 15 amino acids. The CDR3 DNA reads as TGTGCCAGCAGCTTAGGTCCGGGCTCTGGAAACACCATATATTTT. This gives the protein CASSLGPGSGNTIYF. The full variable domain, with the rest looked up from reference TRBV7-2 and TRBJ1-3, is GAGVSQSPSNKVTEKGKDVELRCDPISGHTALYWYRQSLGQGLEFLIYFQGNSAPDKSGLPSDRFSAERTGGSVSTLTIQRTQQEDSAVYLCASSLGPGSGNTIYFGEGSWLTVV.

This clonotype was seen at least ten times. The chain is built from TRBV7-8 and TRBJ1-1; tentative D call: TRBD1 (5 bases). CDR3 size: 13 residues. Germline CDR1 is SGHVS and CDR2 is FQNEAQ. The V end was cut by 1 base, the J end by 3 bases, with 6 bases between. CDR3 DNA: TGTGCCAGCAGCTTAGACAGGTACACTGAAGCTTTCTTT. It codes for CASSLDRYTEAFF.

The chain employs TRBV5-1 and TRBJ2-1, with D tentatively TRBD2 (6 bases). The germline V gene has CDR1 SGHRS and CDR2 YFSETQ. The CDR3 is 13 amino acids. Trimming took off 4 bases at V and 6 bases at J, with 11 bases between the two ends. The CDR3 here is CASSADYLNEQFF. Here the CDR3 DNA reads TGCGCCAGCAGCGCGGACTACCTCAATGAGCAGTTCTTC.

This clonotype was counted at least ten times. The chain recombines TRBV12-3 or TRBV12-4 with TRBJ2-3, with TRBD1 identical over 9 bases. There are 12 residues in the CDR3. V gave up 8 bases and J gave up 3 bases; unmatched junction bases: 0. The CDR3 loop reads CASGQGTDTQYF. The CDR3, as DNA: TGTGCCAGCGGACAGGGGACAGATACGCAGTATTTT.

The table lists this clonotype with many counts. The chain combines TRBV5-1 with TRBJ2-1; D unclear. The CDR3 sequence is 12 residues long. The germline V and J ends were trimmed by 0 bases and 9 bases, with 7 bases remaining between them. CDR1 and CDR2 from the germline V gene are SGHRS and YFSETQ. The CDR3 region is CASSLAMAEQFF. The CDR3 DNA follows: TGCGCCAGCAGCTTGGCGATGGCTGAGCAGTTCTTC.

The V and J genes are TRBV20-1 and TRBJ2-5; D is perhaps TRBD2 (6 bases). With 6 bases removed from V and 11 bases from J, the gap between germline ends came to 10 bases. CDR1 and CDR2 (germline): DFQATT, SNEGSKA (reference sequence). The CDR3 spans 9 residues. CDR3 sequence: CSATAGQYF. The CDR3 nucleotides read TGCAGTGCGACGGCGGGGCAGTACTTC.

The rearrangement uses TRBV20-1 and TRBJ2-1, with TRBD2 as a possible D gene (6 bases). This CDR3 spans 11 amino acids. Germline CDR1 is DFQATT and CDR2 is SNEGSKA (reference sequence). V was clipped by 4 bases and J by 8 bases, with 9 bases between them. CDR3 DNA: TGCAGTGCTACTAGCGTCGATGAGCAGTTCTTC. It encodes CSATSVDEQFF.

The J gene is TRBJ2-6, the V gene TRBV11-3; the D gene is possibly TRBD2 (5 bases). The CDR3 sequence is 16 residues long. Germline assignment: CDR1 SGHNT and CDR2 YENEEA. Trimming removed 1 base at V and 0 bases at J, with 7 bases between. CDR3 amino acids: CASSLAGISGANVLTF. The CDR3 DNA reads as TGTGCCAGCAGCTTAGCCGGGATCTCTGGGGCCAACGTCCTGACTTTC.

The chain has TRBV20-1 and TRBJ1-5; tentative D call: TRBD1 (5 bases). The germline V and J ends were trimmed by 2 bases and 3 bases, with 14 bases remaining between them. The CDR3 has 15 residues. Germline CDR1 reads DFQATT; CDR2 reads SNEGSKA (reference sequence). Here the CDR3 reads CSARPGGESNQPQHF. CDR3 DNA sequence: TGCAGTGCTAGACCGGGAGGGGAATCCAATCAGCCCCAGCATTTT.

The chain carries TRBV5-5 and TRBJ2-7; weak D call: TRBD1 (5 bases). V lost 4 bases and J lost 3, with 8 bases in between. CDR3 size: 12 residues. Germline CDR1 is SGHKS and CDR2 is YYEKEE (reference sequence). CDR3 in DNA: TGTGCCAGCAGCATAACAGGCTACGAGCAGTACTTC. Its translation is CASSITGYEQYF.

This clonotype was counted a few times. The genes are TRBV13 and TRBJ1-2; 11 nucleotides line up with TRBD1. The junction had 13 bases not matched to a gene; V was cut back by 4 bases and J by 3 bases. The CDR3 is made up of 18 amino acids. The germline gives CDR1 PRHDT, CDR2 FYEKMQ (reference sequence). CDR3 protein: CASSSSLPGTGGHYGYTF. CDR3 in DNA: TGTGCCAGCAGCTCCAGTCTCCCTGGGACAGGGGGGCACTATGGCTACACCTTC. Full variable domain (rest looked up from reference TRBV13 and TRBJ1-2): AAGVIQSPRHLIKEKRETATLKCYPIPRHDTVYWYQQGPGQDPQFLISFYEKMQSDKGSIPDRFSAQQFSDYHSELNMSSLELGDSALYFCASSSSLPGTGGHYGYTFGSGTRLTVV.